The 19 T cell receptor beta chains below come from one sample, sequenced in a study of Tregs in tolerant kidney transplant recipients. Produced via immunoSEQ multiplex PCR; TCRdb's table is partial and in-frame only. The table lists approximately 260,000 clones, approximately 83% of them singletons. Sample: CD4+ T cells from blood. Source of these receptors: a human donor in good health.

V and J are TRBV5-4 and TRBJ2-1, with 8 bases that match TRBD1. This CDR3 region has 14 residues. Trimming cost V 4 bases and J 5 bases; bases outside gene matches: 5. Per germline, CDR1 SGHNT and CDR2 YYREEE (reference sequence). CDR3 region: CASSEGTGHNEQFF. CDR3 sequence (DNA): TGTGCCAGCAGCGAAGGGACAGGTCACAATGAGCAGTTCTTC.

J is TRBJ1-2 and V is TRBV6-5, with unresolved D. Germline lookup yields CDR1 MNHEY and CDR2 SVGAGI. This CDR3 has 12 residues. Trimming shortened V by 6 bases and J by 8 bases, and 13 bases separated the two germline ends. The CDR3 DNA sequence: TGTGCCAGCAGGGGTTTGATTCGGGGCTACACCTTC. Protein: CASRGLIRGYTF.

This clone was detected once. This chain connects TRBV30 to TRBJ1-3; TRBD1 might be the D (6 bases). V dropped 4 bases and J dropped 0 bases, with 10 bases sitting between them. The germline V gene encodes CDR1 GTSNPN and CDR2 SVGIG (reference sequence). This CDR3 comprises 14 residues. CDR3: CAWTTGISGNTIYF. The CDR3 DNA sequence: TGTGCCTGGACCACAGGGATCTCTGGAAACACCATATATTTT.

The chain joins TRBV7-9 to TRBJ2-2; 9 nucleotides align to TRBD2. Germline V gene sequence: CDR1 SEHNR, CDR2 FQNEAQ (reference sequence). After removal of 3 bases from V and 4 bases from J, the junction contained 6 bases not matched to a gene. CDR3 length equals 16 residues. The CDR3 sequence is CASSFSTSGPTGELFF. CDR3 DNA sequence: TGTGCCAGCAGCTTCTCGACTAGCGGACCCACCGGGGAGCTGTTTTTT.

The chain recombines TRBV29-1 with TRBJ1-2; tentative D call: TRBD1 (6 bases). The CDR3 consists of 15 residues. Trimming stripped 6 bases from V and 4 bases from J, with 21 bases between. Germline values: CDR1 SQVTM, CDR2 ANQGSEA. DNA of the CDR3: TGCAGCGTGTCGGGACATAAGTCCTTGGGCTATGGCTACACCTTC. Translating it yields CSVSGHKSLGYGYTF.

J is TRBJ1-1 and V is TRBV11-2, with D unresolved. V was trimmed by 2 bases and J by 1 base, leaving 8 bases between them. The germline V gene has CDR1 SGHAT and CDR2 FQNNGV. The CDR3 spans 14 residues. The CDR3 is CASSLSQTNTEAFF. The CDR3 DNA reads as TGTGCCAGCAGCTTAAGTCAAACGAACACTGAAGCTTTCTTT.

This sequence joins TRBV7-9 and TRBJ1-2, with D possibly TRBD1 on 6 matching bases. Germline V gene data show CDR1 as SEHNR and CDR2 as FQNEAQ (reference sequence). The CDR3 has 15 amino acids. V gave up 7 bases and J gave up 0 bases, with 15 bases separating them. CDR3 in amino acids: CASTQGYRPNYGYTF. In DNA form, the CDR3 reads TGTGCCAGCACCCAGGGGTACAGACCTAACTATGGCTACACCTTC.

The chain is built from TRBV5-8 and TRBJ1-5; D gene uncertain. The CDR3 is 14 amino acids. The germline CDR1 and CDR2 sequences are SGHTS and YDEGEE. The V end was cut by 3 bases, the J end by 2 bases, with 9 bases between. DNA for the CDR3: TGTGCCAGCAGCTCCTCGGGTGGCAATCAGCCCCAGCATTTT. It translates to CASSSSGGNQPQHF.

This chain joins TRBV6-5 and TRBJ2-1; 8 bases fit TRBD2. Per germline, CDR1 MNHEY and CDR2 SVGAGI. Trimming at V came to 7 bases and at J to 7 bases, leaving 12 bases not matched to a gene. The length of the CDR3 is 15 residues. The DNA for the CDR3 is TGTGCCAGCACCACTAGCGGTCCTTGGGAGAATGAGCAGTTCTTC. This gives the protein CASTTSGPWENEQFF.

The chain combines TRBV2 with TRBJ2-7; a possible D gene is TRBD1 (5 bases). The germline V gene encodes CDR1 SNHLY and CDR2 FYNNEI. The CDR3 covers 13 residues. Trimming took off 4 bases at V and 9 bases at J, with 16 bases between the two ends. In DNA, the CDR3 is TGTGCCAGCAGTGGGGATGACAGAACCTTGCAGTACTTC. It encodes CASSGDDRTLQYF.

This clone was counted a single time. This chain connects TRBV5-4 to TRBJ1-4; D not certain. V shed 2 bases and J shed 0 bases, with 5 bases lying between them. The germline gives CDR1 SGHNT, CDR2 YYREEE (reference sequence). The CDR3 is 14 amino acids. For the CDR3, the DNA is TGTGCCAGCAGCTTCGAAGCAACTAATGAAAAACTGTTTTTT. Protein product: CASSFEATNEKLFF.

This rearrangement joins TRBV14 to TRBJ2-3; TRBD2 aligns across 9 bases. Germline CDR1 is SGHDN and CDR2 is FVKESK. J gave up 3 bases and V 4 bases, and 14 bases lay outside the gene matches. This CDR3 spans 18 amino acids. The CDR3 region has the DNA TGTGCCAGCAGCCGTCGTCTCCCGAGCGGGAGGATGACAGATACGCAGTATTTT. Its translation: CASSRRLPSGRMTDTQYF. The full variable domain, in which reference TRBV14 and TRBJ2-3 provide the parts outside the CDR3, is EAGVTQFPSHSVIEKGQTVTLRCDPISGHDNLYWYRRVMGKEIKFLLHFVKESKQDESGMPNNRFLAERTGGTYSTLKVQPAELEDSGVYFCASSRRLPSGRMTDTQYFGPGTRLTVL.

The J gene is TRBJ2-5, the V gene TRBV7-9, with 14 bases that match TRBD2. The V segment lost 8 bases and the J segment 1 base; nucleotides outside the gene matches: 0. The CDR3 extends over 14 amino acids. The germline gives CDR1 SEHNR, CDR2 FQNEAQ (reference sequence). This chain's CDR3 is CASGTSGSQETQYF. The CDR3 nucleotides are TGTGCCAGCGGGACTAGCGGGAGCCAAGAGACCCAGTACTTC.

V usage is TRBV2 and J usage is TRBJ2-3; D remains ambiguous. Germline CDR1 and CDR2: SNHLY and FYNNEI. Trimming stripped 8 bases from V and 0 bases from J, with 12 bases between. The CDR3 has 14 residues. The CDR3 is CASSSLMSTDTQYF. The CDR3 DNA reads TGTGCCAGCTCGTCCCTAATGAGCACAGATACGCAGTATTTT.

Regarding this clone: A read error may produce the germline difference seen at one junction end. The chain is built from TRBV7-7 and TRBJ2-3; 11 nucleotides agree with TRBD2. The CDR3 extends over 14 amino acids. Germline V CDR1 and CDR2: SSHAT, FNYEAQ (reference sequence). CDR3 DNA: TGTGCTAGCAGCTTAGCGGGGGGGACAGATACGCAGTATTTT. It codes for CASSLAGGTDTQYF.

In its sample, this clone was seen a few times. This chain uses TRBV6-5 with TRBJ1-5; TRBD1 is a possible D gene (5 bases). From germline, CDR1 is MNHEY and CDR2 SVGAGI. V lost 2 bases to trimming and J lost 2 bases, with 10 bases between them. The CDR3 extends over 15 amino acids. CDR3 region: CASSYGGAGNQPQHF. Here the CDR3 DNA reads TGTGCCAGCAGTTACGGGGGAGCGGGCAATCAGCCCCAGCATTTT.

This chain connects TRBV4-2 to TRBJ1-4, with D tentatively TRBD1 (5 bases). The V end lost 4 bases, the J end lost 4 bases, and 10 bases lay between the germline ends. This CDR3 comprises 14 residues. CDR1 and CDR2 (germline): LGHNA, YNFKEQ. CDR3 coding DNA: TGTGCCAGCAGCCGGAAGGGGCTTAATGAAAAACTGTTTTTT. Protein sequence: CASSRKGLNEKLFF.

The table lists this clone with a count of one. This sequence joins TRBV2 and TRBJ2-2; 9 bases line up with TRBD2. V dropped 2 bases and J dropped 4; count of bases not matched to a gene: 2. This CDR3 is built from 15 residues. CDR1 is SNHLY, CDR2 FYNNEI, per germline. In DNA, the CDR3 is TGTGCCAGCAGTGAAACTAGCGGGCGCACCGGGGAGCTGTTTTTT. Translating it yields CASSETSGRTGELFF.

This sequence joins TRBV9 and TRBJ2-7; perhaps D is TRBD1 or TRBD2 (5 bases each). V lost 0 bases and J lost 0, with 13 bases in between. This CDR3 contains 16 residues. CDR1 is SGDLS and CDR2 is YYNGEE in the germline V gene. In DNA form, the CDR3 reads TGTGCCAGCAGCGTAGGGGGACCGACCACCTCCTACGAGCAGTACTTC. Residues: CASSVGGPTTSYEQYF.